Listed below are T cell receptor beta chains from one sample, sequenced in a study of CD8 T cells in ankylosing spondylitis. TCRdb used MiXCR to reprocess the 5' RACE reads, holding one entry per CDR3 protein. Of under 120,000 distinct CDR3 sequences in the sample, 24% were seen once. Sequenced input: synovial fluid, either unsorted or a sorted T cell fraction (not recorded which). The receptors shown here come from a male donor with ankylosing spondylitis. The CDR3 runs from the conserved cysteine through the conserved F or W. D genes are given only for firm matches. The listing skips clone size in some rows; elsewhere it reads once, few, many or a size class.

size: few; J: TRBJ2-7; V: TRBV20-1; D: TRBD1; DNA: TGCAGTGCTAGGGAGACAGGGTTGTACGAGCAGTACTTC; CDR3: CSARETGLYEQYF
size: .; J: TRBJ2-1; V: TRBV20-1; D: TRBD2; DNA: TGCAGTGCTAGAGATTCCGGGACTATCTACAATGAGCAGTTCTTC; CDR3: CSARDSGTIYNEQFF
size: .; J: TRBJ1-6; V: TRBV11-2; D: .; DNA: TGTGCCAGCAGCTTGACGGGTTTTGAGCCCCTCCACTTT; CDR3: CASSLTGFEPLHF
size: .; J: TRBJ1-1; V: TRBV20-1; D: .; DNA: TGCAGTGCTAGAGATCTTTATTTCGGGACGAACACTGAAGCTTTCTTT; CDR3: CSARDLYFGTNTEAFF
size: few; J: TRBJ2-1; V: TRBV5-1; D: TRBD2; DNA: TGCGCCAGCAGCTCTGGGACTAGTGAACTTAATGAGCAGTTCTTC; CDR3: CASSSGTSELNEQFF
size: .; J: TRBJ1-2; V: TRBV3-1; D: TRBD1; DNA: TGTGCCAGCAGCCAGAGGTTGGACAGGGGCGATGGCTACACCTTC; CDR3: CASSQRLDRGDGYTF
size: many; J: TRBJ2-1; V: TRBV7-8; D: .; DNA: TGTGCCAGCAGCTTAGGTGGCTCCCGAAATGAGCAGTTCTTC; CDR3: CASSLGGSRNEQFF
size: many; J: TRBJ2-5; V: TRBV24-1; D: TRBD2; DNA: TGTGCCACCAGTGATTCGACACCTTCCTTAGCGGGAGGGCGGAAAGAGACCCAGTACTTC; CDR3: CATSDSTPSLAGGRKETQYF
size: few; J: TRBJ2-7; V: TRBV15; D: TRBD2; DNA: TGTGCCACCAGCAGAGATCAGACTAGCGGATCCTACGAGCAGTACTTC; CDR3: CATSRDQTSGSYEQYF
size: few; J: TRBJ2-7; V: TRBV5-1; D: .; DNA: TGCGCCAGCAGCGGGGACACTCCCTACGAGCAGTACTTC; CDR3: CASSGDTPYEQYF
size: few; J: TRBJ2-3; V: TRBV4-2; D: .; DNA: TGTGCCAGCAGCCAAGATATAGGGCCGGCAGATACGCAGTATTTT; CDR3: CASSQDIGPADTQYF
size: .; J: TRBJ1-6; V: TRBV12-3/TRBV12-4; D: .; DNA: TGTGCCAGCAGTTTACATCGGGATTCACCCCTCCACTTT; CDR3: CASSLHRDSPLHF
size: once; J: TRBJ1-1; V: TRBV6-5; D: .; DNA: TGTGCCAGCAGTTACTCTGCGGACACTGAAGCTTTCTTT; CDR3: CASSYSADTEAFF
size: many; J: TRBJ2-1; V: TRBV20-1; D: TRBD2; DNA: TGCAGTGCTAGAGATCCGACTAGCGGGGGTAATGAGCAGTTCTTC; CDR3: CSARDPTSGGNEQFF
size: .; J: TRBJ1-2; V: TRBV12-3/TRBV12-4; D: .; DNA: TGTGCCAGCATCCTAGGGGCGGGGTCTAACTATGGCTACACCTTC; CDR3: CASILGAGSNYGYTF